This T cell receptor beta chain originates from a study of blood T cell repertoires in COVID-19. Study context: Sites in the United States, Italy and Spain provided acute and convalescent COVID-19 samples. T cells, B-cell-depleted T cells, or PBMCs supplied cDNA or gDNA.

As handled by the study authors: Amplification from reference gene primers served as the basis for estimated nucleated cell counts. TCRdb's table, derived via immunoSEQ multiplex PCR, lists solely in-frame clones and lacks some. The V and J calls and clone size were taken over from that table, and D and trimming were inferred from the DNA. The sample lists about 260,000 clones, 87% seen once, with roughly 1.6% in the top ten. The clonotype originates from a middle-aged woman who had recovered from COVID-19. The sample comprised peripheral blood.

The CDR3, as DNA: TGTGCCAGCAGTCACAGGGGAGCAATGAACACTGAAGCTTTCTTT. This encodes CASSHRGAMNTEAFF. The chain has TRBV6-2 or TRBV6-3 and TRBJ1-1, with 7 bases aligning to TRBD1. This CDR3 has 15 residues. Germline lookup yields CDR1 MNHEY and CDR2 SVGEGT. Unmatched junction bases numbered 6, after V lost 5 bases and J lost 0 bases.